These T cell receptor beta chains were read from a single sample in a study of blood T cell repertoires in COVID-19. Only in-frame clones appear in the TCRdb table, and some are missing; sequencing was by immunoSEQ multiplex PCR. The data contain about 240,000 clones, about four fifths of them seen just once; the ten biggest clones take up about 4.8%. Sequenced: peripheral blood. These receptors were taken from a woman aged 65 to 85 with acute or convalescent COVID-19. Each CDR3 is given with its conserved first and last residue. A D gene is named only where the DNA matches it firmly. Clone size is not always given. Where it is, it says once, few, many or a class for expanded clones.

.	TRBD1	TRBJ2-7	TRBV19	CASSLDRASYEQYF	TGTGCCAGTAGTTTGGACAGGGCCTCCTACGAGCAGTACTTC
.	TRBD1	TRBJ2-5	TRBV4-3	CASSRQWDRGLETQYF	TGCGCCAGCAGCCGTCAATGGGACAGGGGGCTTGAGACCCAGTACTTC
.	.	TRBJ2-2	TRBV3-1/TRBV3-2	CASSLGGLSNTGELFF	TGTGCCAGCAGCCTAGGGGGACTATCGAACACCGGGGAGCTGTTTTTT
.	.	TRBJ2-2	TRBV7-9	CASSSLPAGDNTGELFF	TGTGCCAGCAGCTCACTCCCCGCAGGGGACAACACCGGGGAGCTGTTTTTT
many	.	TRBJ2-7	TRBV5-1	CASSIQGYEQYF	TGCGCCAGCAGCATCCAGGGGTACGAGCAGTACTTC
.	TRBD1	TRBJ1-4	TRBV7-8	CASSLDRGEKLFF	TGTGCCAGCAGCCTGGACAGGGGTGAAAAACTGTTTTTT
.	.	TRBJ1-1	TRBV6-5	CASRAGGRTEAFF	TGTGCCAGCAGAGCGGGGGGACGCACTGAAGCTTTCTTT
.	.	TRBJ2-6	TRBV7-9	CAKRGTGANVLTF	TGTGCCAAAAGGGGAACCGGGGCCAACGTCCTGACTTTC
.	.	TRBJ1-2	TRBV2	CASNLGKGEYTF	TGTGCCAGCAATCTAGGCAAGGGGGAGTACACCTTC
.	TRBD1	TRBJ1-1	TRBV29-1	CSVEVGGWGNTEAFF	TGCAGCGTTGAGGTAGGGGGCTGGGGGAACACTGAAGCTTTCTTT
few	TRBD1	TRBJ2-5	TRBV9	CASSARTGGTETQYF	TGTGCCAGCAGCGCCAGGACAGGGGGGACAGAGACCCAGTACTTC
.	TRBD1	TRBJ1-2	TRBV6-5	CASTGIQGARGYTF	TGTGCCAGCACTGGAATACAGGGGGCGAGGGGCTACACCTTC
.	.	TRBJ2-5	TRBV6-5	CASSWTEQETQYF	TGTGCCAGCAGTTGGACAGAACAAGAGACCCAGTACTTC
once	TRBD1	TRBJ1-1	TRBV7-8	CASSLDRATNTEAFF	TGTGCCAGCAGCTTGGACAGGGCCACGAACACTGAAGCTTTCTTT
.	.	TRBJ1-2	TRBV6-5	CASSYELLYGYTF	TGTGCCAGCAGTTACGAGCTCCTCTATGGCTACACCTTC
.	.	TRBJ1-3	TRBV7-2	CASSFPGLVEAIYF	TGTGCCAGCAGCTTTCCGGGGTTGGTGGAGGCCATATATTTT
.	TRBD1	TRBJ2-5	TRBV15	CATSRGGQGIGATQYF	TGTGCCACCAGCAGGGGGGGACAGGGGATCGGGGCGACCCAGTACTTC
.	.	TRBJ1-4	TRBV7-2	CASSLRGPRGEKLFF	TGTGCCAGCAGCTTAAGGGGTCCCAGGGGTGAAAAACTGTTTTTT
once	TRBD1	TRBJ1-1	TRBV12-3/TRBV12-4	CASSWTGGYEAFF	TGTGCCAGCAGTTGGACAGGGGGCTACGAAGCTTTCTTT
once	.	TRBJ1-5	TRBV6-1	CASSEFQQGNQPQHF	TGTGCCAGCAGTGAATTCCAGCAGGGCAATCAGCCCCAGCATTTT
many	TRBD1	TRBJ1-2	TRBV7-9	CASSSRQGTGGYTF	TGTGCCAGCAGCTCCCGACAGGGGACGGGTGGCTACACCTTC
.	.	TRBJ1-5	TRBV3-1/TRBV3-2	CASSQAFDQPQHF	TGTGCCAGCAGCCAAGCTTTCGATCAGCCCCAGCATTTT
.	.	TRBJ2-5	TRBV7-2	CASSFNRETQYF	TGTGCCAGCAGTTTCAACAGGGAGACCCAGTACTTC
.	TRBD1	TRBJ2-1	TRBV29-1	CSAPTGDGSYNEQFF	TGCAGCGCCCCAACAGGGGACGGTTCCTACAATGAGCAGTTCTTC
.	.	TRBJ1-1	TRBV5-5	CASGDRRTEAFF	TGTGCCAGCGGTGACAGGCGCACTGAAGCTTTCTTT
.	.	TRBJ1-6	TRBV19	CASSIFAGDLMAPLHF	TGTGCCAGTAGTATATTCGCAGGGGACCTTATGGCACCCCTCCACTTT
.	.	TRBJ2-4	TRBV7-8	CASSLRGDIQYF	TGTGCCAGCAGCCTCAGGGGGGACATTCAGTACTTC
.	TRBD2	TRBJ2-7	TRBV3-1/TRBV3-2	CASSQGSASGVSYEQYF	TGTGCCAGCAGCCAAGGGAGCGCTAGCGGGGTGTCCTACGAGCAGTACTTC
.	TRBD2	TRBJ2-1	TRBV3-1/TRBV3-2	CASSQGGVIAGRNEQFF	TGTGCCAGCAGCCAAGGGGGGGTGATAGCGGGGCGCAATGAGCAGTTCTTC
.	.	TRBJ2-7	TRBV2	CASSISYEQYF	TGTGCCAGCAGCATCTCCTACGAGCAGTACTTC
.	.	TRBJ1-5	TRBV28	CASSPRTVYQPQHF	TGTGCCAGCAGTCCCCGGACAGTTTATCAGCCCCAGCATTTT
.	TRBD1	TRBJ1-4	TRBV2	CASSVDRGWDEKLFF	TGTGCCAGCAGTGTGGACAGGGGTTGGGATGAAAAACTGTTTTTT
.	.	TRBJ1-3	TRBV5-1	CASSPSGHSGNTIYF	TGCGCCAGCAGCCCAAGTGGCCACTCTGGAAACACCATATATTTT
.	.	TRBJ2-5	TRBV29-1	CSVATSQETQYF	TGCAGCGTTGCAACTAGTCAAGAGACCCAGTACTTC
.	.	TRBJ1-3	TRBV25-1	CASSEPLSSGNTIYF	TGTGCCAGCAGTGAACCTCTGAGCTCTGGAAACACCATATATTTT
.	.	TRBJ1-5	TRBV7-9	CASSQNGPQHF	TGTGCCAGCAGTCAAAACGGGCCCCAGCATTTT
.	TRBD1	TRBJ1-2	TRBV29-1	CSADQGQGAFGYTF	TGCAGCGCGGACCAGGGACAGGGGGCATTCGGCTACACCTTC
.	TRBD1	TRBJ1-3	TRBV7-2	CASSRDRGNTIYF	TGTGCCAGCAGCCGGGACAGAGGAAACACCATATATTTT
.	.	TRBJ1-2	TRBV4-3	CASSQERHVLYGYTF	TGCGCCAGCAGCCAAGAGAGGCATGTCCTCTATGGCTACACCTTC
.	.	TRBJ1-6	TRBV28	CASGGTGTLHF	TGTGCCAGCGGCGGGACCGGAACCCTCCACTTT
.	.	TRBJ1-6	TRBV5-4	CASTLMRGGGSPLHF	TGTGCCAGCACCCTAATGCGGGGCGGTGGGTCACCCCTCCACTTT
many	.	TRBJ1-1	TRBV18	CASSPPLGLGTEAFF	TGTGCCAGCTCACCACCGTTGGGGCTGGGCACTGAAGCTTTCTTT